This T cell receptor (beta chain) was obtained from a study of cytomegalovirus exposure and HLA in healthy donors. Overall study: It was reported in a later analysis that the same platform had been used for the 120 or so validation repertoires as for the 550 to 700 first-cohort repertoires.

Generated by immunoSEQ multiplex PCR, the TCRdb table keeps only in-frame clones and is missing some. Among about 140,000 clones listed, roughly 90% were seen once. Germline-derived CDR1 and CDR2 are SNHLY and FYNNEI. CDR3 length: 13 amino acids. V lost 7 bases and J lost 4, with 10 bases in between. Comment on this clone: Its specificity is not known.

Notes on the study in general: Accounts indicate the classifier identified cytomegalovirus status with strong specificity and sensitivity. One later analysis, an examination of the 120 validation repertoires, found that first-cohort TCR clusters tended to co-occur in them. A list of 150 or so TCR beta chains associated with cytomegalovirus was given.

This clonotype originated in a man aged 18-30 years in good health and CMV-seronegative. Sequencing was performed on PBMCs. This chain joins TRBV2 and TRBJ2-2; D ambiguous. In DNA form, the CDR3 reads TGTGCCAGCACTCCCTATATCACCGGGGAGCTGTTTTTT. This codes for CASTPYITGELFF.